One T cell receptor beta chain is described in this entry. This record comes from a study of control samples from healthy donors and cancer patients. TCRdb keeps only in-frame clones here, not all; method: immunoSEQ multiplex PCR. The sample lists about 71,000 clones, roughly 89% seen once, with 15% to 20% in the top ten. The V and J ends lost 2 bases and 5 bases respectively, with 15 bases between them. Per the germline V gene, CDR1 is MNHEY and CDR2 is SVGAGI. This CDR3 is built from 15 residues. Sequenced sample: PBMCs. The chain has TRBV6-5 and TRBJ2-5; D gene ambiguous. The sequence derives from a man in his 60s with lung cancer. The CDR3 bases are TGTGCCAGCAGTTACCGCAGAAGGCGGCCGGAGACCCAGTACTTC. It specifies CASSYRRRRPETQYF.